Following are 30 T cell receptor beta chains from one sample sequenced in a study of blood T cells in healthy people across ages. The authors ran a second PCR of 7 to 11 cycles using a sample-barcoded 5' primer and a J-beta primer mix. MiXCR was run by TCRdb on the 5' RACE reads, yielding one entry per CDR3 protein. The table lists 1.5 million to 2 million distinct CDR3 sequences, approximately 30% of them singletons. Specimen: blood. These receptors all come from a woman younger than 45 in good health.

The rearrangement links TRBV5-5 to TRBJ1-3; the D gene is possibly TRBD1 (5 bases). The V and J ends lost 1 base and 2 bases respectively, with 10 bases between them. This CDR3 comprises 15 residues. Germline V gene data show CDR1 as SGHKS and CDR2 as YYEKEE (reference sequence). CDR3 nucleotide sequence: TGTGCCAGCAGCTTGTGGGGGGTCCCTGGAAACACCATATATTTT. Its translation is CASSLWGVPGNTIYF.

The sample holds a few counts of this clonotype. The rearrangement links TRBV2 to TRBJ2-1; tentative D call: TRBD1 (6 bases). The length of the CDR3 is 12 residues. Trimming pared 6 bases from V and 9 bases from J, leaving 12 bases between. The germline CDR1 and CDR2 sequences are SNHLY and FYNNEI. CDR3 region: CASSLQGIEQFF. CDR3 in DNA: TGTGCCAGCAGCTTGCAGGGGATTGAGCAGTTCTTC.

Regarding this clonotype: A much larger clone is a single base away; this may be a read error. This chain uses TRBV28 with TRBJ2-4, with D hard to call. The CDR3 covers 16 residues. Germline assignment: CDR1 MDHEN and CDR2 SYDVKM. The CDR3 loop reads CASSSLEVRAKNIRYF. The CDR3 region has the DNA TGTGCCAGCAGTTCCTTAGAGGTCCGCGCCAAAAACATTCGGTACTTC. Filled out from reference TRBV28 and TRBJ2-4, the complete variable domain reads DVKVTQSSRYLVKRTGEKVFLECVQDMDHENMFWYRQDPGLGLRLIYFSYDVKMKEKGDIPEGYSVSREKKERFSLILESASTNQTSMYLCASSSLEVRAKNIRYFGAGTRLSVL.

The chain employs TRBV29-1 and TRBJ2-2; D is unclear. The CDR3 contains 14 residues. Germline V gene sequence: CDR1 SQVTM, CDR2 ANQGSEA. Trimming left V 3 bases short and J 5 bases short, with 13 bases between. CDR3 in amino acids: CSVDCNQETGELFF. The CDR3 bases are TGCAGCGTTGATTGTAATCAAGAGACCGGGGAGCTGTTTTTT.

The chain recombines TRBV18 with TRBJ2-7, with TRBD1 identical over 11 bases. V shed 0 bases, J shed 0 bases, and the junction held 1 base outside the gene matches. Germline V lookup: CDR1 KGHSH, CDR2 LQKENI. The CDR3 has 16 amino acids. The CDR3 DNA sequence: TGTGCCAGCTCACCACCGGGGACAGGGGGCTCCTACGAGCAGTACTTC. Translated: CASSPPGTGGSYEQYF.

CDR3 in DNA: TGTGCCATCAGTGAAGCGGAGGGAAGCGGGAGTTCCTACGAGCAGTACTTC. It codes for CAISEAEGSGSSYEQYF. The J gene is TRBJ2-7, the V gene TRBV10-3, with 8 bases that match TRBD2. Germline values: CDR1 ENHRY, CDR2 SYGVKD. V trimming: 3 bases; J trimming: 1 base; junction bases outside the gene matches: 11. The CDR3 sequence is 17 residues long.

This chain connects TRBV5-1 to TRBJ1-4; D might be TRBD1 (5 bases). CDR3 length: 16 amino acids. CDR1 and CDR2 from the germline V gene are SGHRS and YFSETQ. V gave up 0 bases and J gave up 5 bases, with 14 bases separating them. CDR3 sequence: CASSLDGSGRNEKLFF. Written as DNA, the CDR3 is TGCGCCAGCAGCTTGGATGGCTCAGGGCGGAATGAAAAACTGTTTTTT.

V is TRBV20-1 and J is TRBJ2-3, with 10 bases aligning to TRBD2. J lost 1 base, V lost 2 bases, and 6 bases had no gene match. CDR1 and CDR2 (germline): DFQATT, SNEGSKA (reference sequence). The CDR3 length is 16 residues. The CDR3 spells CSARPLAGARTDTQYF. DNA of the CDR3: TGCAGTGCTAGACCCCTAGCGGGGGCACGCACAGATACGCAGTATTTT.

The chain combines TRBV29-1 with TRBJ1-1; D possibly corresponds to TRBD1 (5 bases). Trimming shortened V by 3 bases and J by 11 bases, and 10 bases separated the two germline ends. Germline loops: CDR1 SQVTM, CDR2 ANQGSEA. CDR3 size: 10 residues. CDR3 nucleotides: TGCAGCGTTGATCAGGGAAGGGCTTTCTTT. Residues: CSVDQGRAFF.

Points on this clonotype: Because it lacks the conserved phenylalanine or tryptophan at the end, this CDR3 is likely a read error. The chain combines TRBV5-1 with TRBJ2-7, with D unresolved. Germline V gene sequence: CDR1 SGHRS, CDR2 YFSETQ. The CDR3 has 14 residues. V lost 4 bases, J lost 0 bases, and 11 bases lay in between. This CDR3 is CASSLTTASYEQYI. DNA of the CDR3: TGCGCCAGCAGCCTTACCACCGCCTCCTACGAGCAGTACATC.

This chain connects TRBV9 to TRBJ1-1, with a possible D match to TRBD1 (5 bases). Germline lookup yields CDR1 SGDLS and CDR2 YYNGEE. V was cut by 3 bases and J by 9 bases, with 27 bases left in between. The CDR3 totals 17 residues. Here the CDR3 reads CASSEGHPGSGGGKAFF. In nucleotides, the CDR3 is TGTGCCAGCAGCGAGGGGCACCCGGGCTCCGGGGGGGGTAAAGCTTTCTTT.

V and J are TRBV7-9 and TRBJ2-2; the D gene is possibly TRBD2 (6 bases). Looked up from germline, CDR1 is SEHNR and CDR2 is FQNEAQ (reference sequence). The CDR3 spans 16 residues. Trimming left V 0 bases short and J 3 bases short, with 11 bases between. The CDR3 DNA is TGTGCCAGCAGCTTAGCCGTGGGGGGAGACACCGGGGAGCTGTTTTTT. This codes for CASSLAVGGDTGELFF.

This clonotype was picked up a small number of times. CDR3 nucleotide sequence: TGCAGCGTCCTGTCTACAGGGGTTTATACCGGGGAGCTGTTTTTT. Its protein is CSVLSTGVYTGELFF. The gene calls are TRBV29-1 and TRBJ2-2; TRBD1 aligns across 7 bases. The trim removed 6 bases at V and 5 bases at J, leaving 12 bases unmatched. Germline V CDR1 and CDR2: SQVTM, ANQGSEA. The length of the CDR3 is 15 residues.

The CDR3 loop reads CASSIRDRSVDTQYF. The CDR3 bases are TGCGCCAGCAGCATCCGGGACAGGTCCGTTGATACGCAGTATTTT. The gene calls are TRBV5-1 and TRBJ2-3; 8 bases map to TRBD1. V was clipped by 4 bases and J by 6 bases; unmatched bases: 10. The CDR3 spans 15 residues. Germline-derived CDR1 and CDR2 are SGHRS and YFSETQ.

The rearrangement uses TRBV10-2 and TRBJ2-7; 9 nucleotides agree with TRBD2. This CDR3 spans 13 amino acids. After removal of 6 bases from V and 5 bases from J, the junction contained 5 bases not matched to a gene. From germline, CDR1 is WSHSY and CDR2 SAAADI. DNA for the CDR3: TGCGCCAGCAGGGAGGGACTAGCCCACGAGCAGTACTTC. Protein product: CASREGLAHEQYF.

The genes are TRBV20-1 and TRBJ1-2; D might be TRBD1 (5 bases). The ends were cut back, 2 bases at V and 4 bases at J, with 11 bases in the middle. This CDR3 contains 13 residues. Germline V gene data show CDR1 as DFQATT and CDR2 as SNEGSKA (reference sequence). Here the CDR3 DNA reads TGCAGTGCTAGAATCGGGGGTGGCTATGGCTACACCTTC. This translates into CSARIGGGYGYTF.

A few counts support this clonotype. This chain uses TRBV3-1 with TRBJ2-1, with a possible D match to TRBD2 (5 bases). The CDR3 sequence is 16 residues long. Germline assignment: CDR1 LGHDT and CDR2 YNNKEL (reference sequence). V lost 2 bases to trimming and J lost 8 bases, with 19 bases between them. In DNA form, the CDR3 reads TGTGCCAGCAGCCAATACTACGGGGATTTGAGCGATGAGCAGTTCTTC. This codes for CASSQYYGDLSDEQFF.

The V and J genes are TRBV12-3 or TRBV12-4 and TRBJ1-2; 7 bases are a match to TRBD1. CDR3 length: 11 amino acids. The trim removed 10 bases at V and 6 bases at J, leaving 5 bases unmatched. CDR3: CATLQGNGYTF. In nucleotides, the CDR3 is TGTGCCACCTTACAGGGGAATGGCTACACCTTC.

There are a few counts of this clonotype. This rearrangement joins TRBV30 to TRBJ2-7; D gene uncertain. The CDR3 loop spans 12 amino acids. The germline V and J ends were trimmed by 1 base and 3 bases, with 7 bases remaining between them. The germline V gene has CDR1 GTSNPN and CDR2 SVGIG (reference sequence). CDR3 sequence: CAWSEPGYEQYF. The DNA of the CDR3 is TGTGCCTGGAGTGAACCGGGCTACGAGCAGTACTTC.

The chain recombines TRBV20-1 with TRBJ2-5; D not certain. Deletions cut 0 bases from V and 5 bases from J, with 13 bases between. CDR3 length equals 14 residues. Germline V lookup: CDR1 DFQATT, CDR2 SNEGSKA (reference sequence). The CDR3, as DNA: TGCAGTGCTAGAGATTCTGGCGGATTGGAGACCCAGTACTTC. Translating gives CSARDSGGLETQYF.

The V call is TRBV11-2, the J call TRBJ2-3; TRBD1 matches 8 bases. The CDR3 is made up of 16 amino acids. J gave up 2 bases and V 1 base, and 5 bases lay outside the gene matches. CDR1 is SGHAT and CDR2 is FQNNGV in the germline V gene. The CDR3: CASSLARGQVTDTQYF. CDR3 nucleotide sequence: TGTGCCAGCAGCTTAGCCAGGGGGCAGGTCACAGATACGCAGTATTTT.

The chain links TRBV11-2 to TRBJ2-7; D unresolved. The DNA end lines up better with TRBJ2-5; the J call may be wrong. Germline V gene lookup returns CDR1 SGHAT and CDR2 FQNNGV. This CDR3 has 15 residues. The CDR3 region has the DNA TGTGCCAGCAGCTTATCCTCTATAGACCGGGAGACCCAGTACTTC. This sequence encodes CASSLSSIDRETQYF.

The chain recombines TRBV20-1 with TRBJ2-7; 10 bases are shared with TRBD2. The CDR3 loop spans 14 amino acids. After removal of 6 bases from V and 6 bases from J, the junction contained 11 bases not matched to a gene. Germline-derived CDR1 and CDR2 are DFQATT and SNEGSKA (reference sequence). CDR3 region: CSAAVASGSGEQYF. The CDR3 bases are TGCAGTGCGGCGGTGGCTAGCGGGAGCGGCGAGCAGTACTTC.

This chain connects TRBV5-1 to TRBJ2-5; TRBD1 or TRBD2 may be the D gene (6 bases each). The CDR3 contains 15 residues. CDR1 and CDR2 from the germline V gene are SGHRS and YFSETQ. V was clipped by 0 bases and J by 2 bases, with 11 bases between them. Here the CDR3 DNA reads TGCGCCAGCAGCTTGGGGGGGGCCCAACAAGAGACCCAGTACTTC. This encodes CASSLGGAQQETQYF.

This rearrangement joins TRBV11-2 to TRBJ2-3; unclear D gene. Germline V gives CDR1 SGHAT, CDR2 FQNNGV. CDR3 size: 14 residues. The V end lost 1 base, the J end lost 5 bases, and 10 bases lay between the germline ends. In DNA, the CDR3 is TGTGCCAGCAGCTTAGTTTTATGGGGAGATACGCAGTATTTT. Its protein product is CASSLVLWGDTQYF.

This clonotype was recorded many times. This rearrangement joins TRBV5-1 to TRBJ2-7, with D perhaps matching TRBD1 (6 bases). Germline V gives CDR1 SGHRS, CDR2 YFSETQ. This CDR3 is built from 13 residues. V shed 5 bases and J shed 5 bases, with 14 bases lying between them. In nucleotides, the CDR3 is TGCGCCAGCAGGCTGCAGGGGCCTGACGAGCAGTACTTC. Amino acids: CASRLQGPDEQYF.

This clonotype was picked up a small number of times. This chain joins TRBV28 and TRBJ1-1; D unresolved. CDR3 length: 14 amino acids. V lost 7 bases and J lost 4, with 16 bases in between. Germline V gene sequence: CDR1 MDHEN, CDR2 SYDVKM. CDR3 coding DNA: TGTGCCAGCACCCTGGCCGTGGGCGGCACTGAAGCTTTCTTT. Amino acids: CASTLAVGGTEAFF.

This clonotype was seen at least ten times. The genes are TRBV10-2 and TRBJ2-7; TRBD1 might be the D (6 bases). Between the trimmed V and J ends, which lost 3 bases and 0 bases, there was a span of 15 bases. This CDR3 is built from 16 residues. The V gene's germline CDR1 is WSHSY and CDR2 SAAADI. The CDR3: CASSDSGTRISYEQYF. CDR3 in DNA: TGCGCCAGCAGTGACTCCGGGACACGAATCTCCTACGAGCAGTACTTC.

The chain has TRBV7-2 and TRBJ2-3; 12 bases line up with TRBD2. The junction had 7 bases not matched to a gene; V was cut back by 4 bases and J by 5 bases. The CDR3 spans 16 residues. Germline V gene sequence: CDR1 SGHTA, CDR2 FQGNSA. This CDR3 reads CASSSRTSGKVDTQYF. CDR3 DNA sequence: TGTGCCAGCAGCTCCCGGACTAGCGGGAAGGTAGATACGCAGTATTTT. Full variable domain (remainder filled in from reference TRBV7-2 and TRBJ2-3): GAGVSQSPSNKVTEKGKDVELRCDPISGHTALYWYRQSLGQGLEFLIYFQGNSAPDKSGLPSDRFSAERTGGSVSTLTIQRTQQEDSAVYLCASSSRTSGKVDTQYFGPGTRLTVL.

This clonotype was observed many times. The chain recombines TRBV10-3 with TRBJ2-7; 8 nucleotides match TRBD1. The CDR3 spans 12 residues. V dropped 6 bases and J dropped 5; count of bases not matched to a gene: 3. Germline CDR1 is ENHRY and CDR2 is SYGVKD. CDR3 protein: CAIREDRDEQYF. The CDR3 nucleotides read TGTGCCATCAGAGAGGACAGGGACGAGCAGTACTTC.